The entry below gives a single T cell receptor (beta chain) sequence along with its context. Its antigen is still unknown. This record belongs to a study of cytomegalovirus exposure and HLA in healthy donors. Findings of the study overall: First-cohort TCR clusters tended to co-occur in the 90 to 150 validation repertoires, a later analysis found. The authors enumerated some 160 TCR beta chains as linked to cytomegalovirus. There were some public TCRs occurring in many donors, but most TCR sequences were rare. The classifier reportedly diagnosed cytomegalovirus status with high specificity and sensitivity.

This CDR3 comprises 14 residues. V gave up 0 bases and J gave up 5 bases; unmatched junction bases: 2. Germline V gene data show CDR1 as SGHRS and CDR2 as YFSETQ. Clones were sequenced by immunoSEQ multiplex PCR, and TCRdb holds only the in-frame ones, with some missing. Among about 98,000 clones, about 95% were seen once, and the ten largest hold approximately 1%. This chain joins TRBV5-1 and TRBJ2-3, with 8 positions matching TRBD2. This clonotype originated in a woman aged 18-29 years in good health and CMV-seronegative. Material for sequencing was PBMCs. The CDR3 DNA reads TGCGCCAGCAGCTTGGCGGGAGGGGGAGATACGCAGTATTTT. It is translated as CASSLAGGGDTQYF.